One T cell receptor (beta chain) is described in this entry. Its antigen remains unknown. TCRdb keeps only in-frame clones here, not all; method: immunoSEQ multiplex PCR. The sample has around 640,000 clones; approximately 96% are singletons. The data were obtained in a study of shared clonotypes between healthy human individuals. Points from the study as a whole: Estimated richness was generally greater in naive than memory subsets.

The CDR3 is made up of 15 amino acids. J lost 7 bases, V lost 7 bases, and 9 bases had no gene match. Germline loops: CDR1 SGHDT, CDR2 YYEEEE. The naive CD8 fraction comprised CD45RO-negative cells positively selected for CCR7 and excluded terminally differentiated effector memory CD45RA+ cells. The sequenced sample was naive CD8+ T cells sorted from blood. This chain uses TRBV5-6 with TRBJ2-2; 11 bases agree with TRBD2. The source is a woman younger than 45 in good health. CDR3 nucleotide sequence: TGTGCCAGCCATACGACTAGCGGGATTAGCGGGGAGCTGTTTTTT. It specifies CASHTTSGISGELFF.